This TCR beta chain emerged from a study of blood T cell repertoires in COVID-19. Study context: COVID-19 samples, acute and convalescent, were from the United States, Italy and Spain. PBMCs, B-cell-depleted T cells, or T cells were the source of the cDNA or gDNA that made up the material.

Trimming removed 6 bases from V and 5 bases from J, with 16 bases in between. This CDR3 is built from 14 residues. CDR1 is ENHRY and CDR2 is SYGVKD in the germline V gene. In the authors' methods: Reference gene primer amplification gave nucleated cell count estimates. Profiling relied on immunoSEQ multiplex PCR, and the TCRdb table lists in-frame clones only, not all of them. V and J calls and clone size are as listed in that table; D and trimming were resolved from the DNA. The sample carries about 150,000 clones, about 89% recorded once. The chain uses TRBV10-3 and TRBJ1-1, with a tentative D call TRBD1 (5 bases). This sequence was found in a man aged 60-69 years with active or convalescent COVID-19. Sequenced sample: peripheral blood. The CDR3 region is CAIRAGQKETEAFF. The DNA of the CDR3 is TGTGCCATCAGAGCAGGACAAAAGGAAACTGAAGCTTTCTTT.